These 7 T cell receptor beta chains were sequenced from one sample in a study of blood T cell repertoires in COVID-19. The protocol was immunoSEQ multiplex PCR, while the TCRdb copy is restricted to in-frame clones and leaves out a portion. This table holds 65,000 to 85,000 clones, 86% found once. Sample: peripheral blood. The receptors were sampled from a man aged 45-65 years with active COVID-19.

V is TRBV5-6 and J is TRBJ2-3; tentative D call: TRBD2 (5 bases). CDR3 length: 16 residues. V lost 4 bases to trimming and J lost 2 bases, with 17 bases between them. CDR1 is SGHDT, CDR2 YYEEEE, per germline. The CDR3 reads CASSQRSALLTDTQYF. As DNA, the CDR3 is TGTGCCAGCAGCCAGCGGTCGGCGCTTCTCACAGATACGCAGTATTTT.

The chain uses TRBV6-1 and TRBJ1-5; TRBD1 agrees at 7 bases. Germline values: CDR1 MNHNS, CDR2 SASEGT. Trimming removed 3 bases from V and 6 bases from J; junction bases left unmatched: 2. This CDR3 comprises 13 residues. The CDR3 loop reads CASSDRGVQPQHF. For the CDR3, the DNA is TGTGCCAGCAGTGACAGGGGGGTTCAGCCCCAGCATTTT.

The V gene is TRBV6-9, the J gene TRBJ1-5; no clear D. The V and J ends lost 0 bases and 0 bases respectively, with 6 bases between them. Germline lookup yields CDR1 MNHGY and CDR2 SVAAGI. The CDR3 is 15 amino acids. The CDR3 spells CASSYSRYSNQPQHF. The CDR3 region has the DNA TGTGCCAGCAGTTATTCCAGATATAGCAATCAGCCCCAGCATTTT.

The rearrangement joins TRBV11-3 to TRBJ1-1, with TRBD1 matching 9 bases. The CDR3 runs 14 residues. Per the germline V gene, CDR1 is SGHNT and CDR2 is YENEEA. The V and J ends lost 5 bases and 1 base, in that order; junction bases with no gene match: 2. DNA of the CDR3: TGTGCCAGCAGCATACAGGGGGCGAACACTGAAGCTTTCTTT. It specifies CASSIQGANTEAFF.

The chain has TRBV7-2 and TRBJ1-5, with D uncertain. This CDR3 contains 15 residues. The V gene lost 4 bases and the J gene lost 1 base, with 11 bases spanning the gap. Germline lookup yields CDR1 SGHTA and CDR2 FQGNSA. The CDR3 protein is CASSSEGNSNQPQHF. In nucleotides, the CDR3 is TGTGCCAGCAGCTCGGAGGGTAACAGCAATCAGCCCCAGCATTTT.

J is TRBJ1-4 and V is TRBV4-1, with TRBD1 identical over 7 bases. There are 18 residues in the CDR3. Looked up from germline, CDR1 is MGHRA and CDR2 is YSYEKL. Trimming took 1 base from V and 3 from J; bases not matched to a gene: 11. The CDR3 DNA reads as TGCGCCAGCAGCCAAGGAAGGGGCAGGGGGGTCGCTAATGAAAAACTGTTTTTT. Protein: CASSQGRGRGVANEKLFF.

V and J are TRBV28 and TRBJ2-5; 9 bases line up with TRBD1. This CDR3 spans 16 amino acids. With 1 base clipped from V and 5 bases from J, the junction kept 8 bases outside the gene matches. In germline, CDR1 is MDHEN, CDR2 SYDVKM. CDR3 sequence reads: CASSLLEDRGGETQYF. The CDR3 bases are TGTGCCAGCAGTTTATTAGAGGACAGGGGTGGCGAGACCCAGTACTTC.